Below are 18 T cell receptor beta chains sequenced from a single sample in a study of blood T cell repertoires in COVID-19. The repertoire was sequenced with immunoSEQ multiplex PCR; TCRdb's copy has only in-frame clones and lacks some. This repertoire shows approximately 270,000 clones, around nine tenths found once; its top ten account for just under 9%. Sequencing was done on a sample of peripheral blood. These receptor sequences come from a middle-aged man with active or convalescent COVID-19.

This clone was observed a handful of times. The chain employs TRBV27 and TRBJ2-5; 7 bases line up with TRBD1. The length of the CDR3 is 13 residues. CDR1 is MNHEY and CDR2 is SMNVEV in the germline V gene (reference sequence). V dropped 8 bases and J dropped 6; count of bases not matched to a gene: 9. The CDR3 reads CASCRQGAKTQYF. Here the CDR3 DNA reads TGTGCCAGCTGCCGACAGGGCGCAAAGACCCAGTACTTC.

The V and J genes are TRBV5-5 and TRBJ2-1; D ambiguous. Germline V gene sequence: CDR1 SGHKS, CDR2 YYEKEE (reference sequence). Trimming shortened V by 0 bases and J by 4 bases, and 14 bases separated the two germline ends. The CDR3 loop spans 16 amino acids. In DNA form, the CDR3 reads TGTGCCAGCAGCTTGGAGCTTGGCGCGGCTTACAATGAGCAGTTCTTC. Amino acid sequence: CASSLELGAAYNEQFF.

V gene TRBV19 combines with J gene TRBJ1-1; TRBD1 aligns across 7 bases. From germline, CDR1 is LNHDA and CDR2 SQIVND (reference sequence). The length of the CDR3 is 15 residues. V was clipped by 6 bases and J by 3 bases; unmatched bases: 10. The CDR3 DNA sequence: TGTGCCAGTAGAGGTCCGGGACAGCGGGACACTGAAGCTTTCTTT. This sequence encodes CASRGPGQRDTEAFF.

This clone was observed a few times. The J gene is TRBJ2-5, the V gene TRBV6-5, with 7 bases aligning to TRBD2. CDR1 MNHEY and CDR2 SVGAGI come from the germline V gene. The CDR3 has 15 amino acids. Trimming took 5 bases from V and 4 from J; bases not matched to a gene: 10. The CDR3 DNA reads TGTGCCAGCAGTCCCCGCCCCGGCGGGAGAGAGACCCAGTACTTC. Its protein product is CASSPRPGGRETQYF.

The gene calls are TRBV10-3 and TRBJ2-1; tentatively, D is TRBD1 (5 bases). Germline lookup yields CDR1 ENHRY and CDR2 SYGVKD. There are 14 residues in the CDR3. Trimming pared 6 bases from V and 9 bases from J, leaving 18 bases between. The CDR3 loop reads CAISLHPQGVEQFF. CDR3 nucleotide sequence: TGTGCCATCAGCTTACATCCCCAGGGTGTTGAGCAGTTCTTC.

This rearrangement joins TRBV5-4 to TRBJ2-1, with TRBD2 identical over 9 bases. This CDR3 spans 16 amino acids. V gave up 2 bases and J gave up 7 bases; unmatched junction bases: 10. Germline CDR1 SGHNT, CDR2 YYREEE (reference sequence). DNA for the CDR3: TGTGCCAGCAGCTTTGGCGGGAGGGCCGCTGCAAATGAGCAGTTCTTC. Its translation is CASSFGGRAAANEQFF.

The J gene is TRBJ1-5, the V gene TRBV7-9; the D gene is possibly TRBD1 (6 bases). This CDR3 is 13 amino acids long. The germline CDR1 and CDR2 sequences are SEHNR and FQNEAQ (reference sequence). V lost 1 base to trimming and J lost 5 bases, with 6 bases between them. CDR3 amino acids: CASSLEGDQPQHF. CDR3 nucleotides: TGTGCCAGCAGCTTAGAGGGGGATCAGCCCCAGCATTTT.

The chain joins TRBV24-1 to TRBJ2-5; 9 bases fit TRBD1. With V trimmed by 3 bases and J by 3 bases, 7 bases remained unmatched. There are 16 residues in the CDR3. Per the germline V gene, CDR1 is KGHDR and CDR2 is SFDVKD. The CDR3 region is CATSDPTGGGKETQYF. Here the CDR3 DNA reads TGTGCCACCAGTGATCCAACAGGGGGCGGGAAAGAGACCCAGTACTTC.

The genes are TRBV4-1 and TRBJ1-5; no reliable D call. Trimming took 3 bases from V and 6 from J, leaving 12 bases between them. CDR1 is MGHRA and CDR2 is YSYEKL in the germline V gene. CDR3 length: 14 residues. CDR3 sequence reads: CASSQISHGQPQHF. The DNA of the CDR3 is TGCGCCAGCAGCCAGATTAGTCACGGTCAGCCCCAGCATTTT.

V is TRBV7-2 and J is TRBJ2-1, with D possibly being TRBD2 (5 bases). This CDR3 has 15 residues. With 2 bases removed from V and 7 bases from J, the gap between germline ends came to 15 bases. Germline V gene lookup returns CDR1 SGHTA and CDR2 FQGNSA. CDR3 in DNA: TGTGCCAGCAGCTTATCTGCGGGTTTATCGAATGAGCAGTTCTTC. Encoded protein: CASSLSAGLSNEQFF.

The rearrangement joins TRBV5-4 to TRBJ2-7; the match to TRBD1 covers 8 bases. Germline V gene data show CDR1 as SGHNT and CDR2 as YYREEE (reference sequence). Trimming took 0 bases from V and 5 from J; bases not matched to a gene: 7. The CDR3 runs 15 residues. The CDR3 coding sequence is TGTGCCAGCAGCTTGGCCATGCAGGGGGCAGACGAGCAGTACTTC. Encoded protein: CASSLAMQGADEQYF.

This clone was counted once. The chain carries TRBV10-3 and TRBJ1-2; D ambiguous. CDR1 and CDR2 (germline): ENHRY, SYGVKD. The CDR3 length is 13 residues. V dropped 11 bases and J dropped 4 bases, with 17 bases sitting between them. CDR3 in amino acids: CAFRPDGVYGYTF. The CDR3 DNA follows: TGTGCCTTCCGACCGGACGGGGTCTATGGCTACACCTTC.

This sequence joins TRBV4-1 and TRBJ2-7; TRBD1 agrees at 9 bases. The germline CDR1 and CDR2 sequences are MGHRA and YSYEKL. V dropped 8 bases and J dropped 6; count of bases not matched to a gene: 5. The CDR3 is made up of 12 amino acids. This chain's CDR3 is CASRGTGLEQYF. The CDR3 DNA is TGCGCCAGCCGGGGGACAGGGCTCGAGCAGTACTTC.

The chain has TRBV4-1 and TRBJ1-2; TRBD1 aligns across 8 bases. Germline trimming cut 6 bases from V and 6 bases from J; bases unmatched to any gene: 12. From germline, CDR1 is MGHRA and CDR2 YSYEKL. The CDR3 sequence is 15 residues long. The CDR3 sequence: CASSFTPGGEHGYTF. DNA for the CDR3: TGCGCCAGCAGTTTCACTCCAGGGGGCGAGCATGGCTACACCTTC.

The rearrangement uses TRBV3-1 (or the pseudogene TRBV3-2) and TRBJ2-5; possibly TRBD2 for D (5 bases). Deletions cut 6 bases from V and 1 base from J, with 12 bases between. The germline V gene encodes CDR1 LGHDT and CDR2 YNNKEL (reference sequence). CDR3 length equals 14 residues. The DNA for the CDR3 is TGTGCCAGCAGTCAGGACTTTGCCCAAGAGACCCAGTACTTC. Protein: CASSQDFAQETQYF.

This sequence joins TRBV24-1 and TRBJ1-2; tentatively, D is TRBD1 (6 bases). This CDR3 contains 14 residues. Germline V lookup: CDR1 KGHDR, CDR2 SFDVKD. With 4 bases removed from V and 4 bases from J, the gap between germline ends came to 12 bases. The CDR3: CATSDGQRVYGYTF. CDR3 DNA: TGTGCCACCAGTGACGGACAGCGAGTCTATGGCTACACCTTC.

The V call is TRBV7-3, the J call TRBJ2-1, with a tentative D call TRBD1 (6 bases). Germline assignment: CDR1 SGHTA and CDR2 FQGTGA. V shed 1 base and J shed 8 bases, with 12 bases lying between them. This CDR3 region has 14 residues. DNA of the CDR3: TGTGCCAGCAGCTTAAGGGACACTCATGATGAGCAGTTCTTC. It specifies CASSLRDTHDEQFF.

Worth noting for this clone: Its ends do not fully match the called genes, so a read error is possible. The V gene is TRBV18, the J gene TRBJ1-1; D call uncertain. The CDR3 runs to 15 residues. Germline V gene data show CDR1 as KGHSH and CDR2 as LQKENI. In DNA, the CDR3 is TGTGCCAGCTCACCAGCGGCTCAGTCGGGTCGTGAAACGGGCTTT. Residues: CASSPAAQSGRETGF. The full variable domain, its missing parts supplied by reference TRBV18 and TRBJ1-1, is NAGVMQNPRHLVRRRGQEARLRCSPMKGHSHVYWYRQLPEEGLKFMVYLQKENIIDESGMPKERFSAEFPKEGPSILRIQQVVRGDSAAYFCASSPAAQSGRETGFGQGTRLTVV.